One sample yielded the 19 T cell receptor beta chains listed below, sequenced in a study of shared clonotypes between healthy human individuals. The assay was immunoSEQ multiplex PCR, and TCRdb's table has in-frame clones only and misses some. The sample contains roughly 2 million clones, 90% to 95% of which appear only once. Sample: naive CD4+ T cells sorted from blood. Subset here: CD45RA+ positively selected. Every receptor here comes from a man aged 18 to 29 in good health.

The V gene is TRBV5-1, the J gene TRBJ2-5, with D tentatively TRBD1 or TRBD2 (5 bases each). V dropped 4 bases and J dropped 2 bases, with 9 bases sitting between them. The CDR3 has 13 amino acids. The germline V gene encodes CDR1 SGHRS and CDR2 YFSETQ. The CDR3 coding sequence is TGCGCCAGCAGCACTAGACAGCAAGAGACCCAGTACTTC. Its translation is CASSTRQQETQYF.

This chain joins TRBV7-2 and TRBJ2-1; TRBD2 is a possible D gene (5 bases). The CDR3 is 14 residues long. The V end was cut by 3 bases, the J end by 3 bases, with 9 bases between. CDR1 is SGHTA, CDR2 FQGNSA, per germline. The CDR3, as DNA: TGTGCCAGCAGCTTCACTAGTGACTACAATGAGCAGTTCTTC. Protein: CASSFTSDYNEQFF.

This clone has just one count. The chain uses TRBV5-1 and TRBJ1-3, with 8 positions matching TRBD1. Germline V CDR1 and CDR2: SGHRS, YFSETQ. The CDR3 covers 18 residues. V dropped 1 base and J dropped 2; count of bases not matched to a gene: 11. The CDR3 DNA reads TGCGCCAGCAGCTTGTTAGCGGCAGGGGGCGAGGCTGGAAACACCATATATTTT. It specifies CASSLLAAGGEAGNTIYF. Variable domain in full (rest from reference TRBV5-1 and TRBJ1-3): KAGVTQTPRYLIKTRGQQVTLSCSPISGHRSVSWYQQTPGQGLQFLFEYFSETQRNKGNFPGRFSGRQFSNSRSEMNVSTLELGDSALYLCASSLLAAGGEAGNTIYFGEGSWLTVV.

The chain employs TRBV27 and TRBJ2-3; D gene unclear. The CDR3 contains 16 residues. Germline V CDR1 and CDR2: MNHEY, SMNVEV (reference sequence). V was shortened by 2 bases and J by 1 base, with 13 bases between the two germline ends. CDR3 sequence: CASSLNGRLGTDTQYF. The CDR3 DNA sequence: TGTGCCAGCAGTTTAAATGGCCGCTTGGGCACAGATACGCAGTATTTT.

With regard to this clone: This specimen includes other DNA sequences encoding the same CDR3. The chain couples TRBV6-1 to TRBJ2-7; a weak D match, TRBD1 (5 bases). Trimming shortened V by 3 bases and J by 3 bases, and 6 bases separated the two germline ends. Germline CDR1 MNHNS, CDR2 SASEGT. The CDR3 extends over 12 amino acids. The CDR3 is CASSDQGYEQYF. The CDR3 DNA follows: TGTGCCAGCAGTGACCAGGGCTACGAGCAGTACTTC.

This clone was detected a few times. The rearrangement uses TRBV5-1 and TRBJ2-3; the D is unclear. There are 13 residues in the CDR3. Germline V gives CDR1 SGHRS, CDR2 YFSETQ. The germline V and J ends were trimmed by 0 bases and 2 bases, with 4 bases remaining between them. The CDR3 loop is CASSLDNTDTQYF. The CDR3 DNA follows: TGCGCCAGCAGCTTGGACAACACAGATACGCAGTATTTT.

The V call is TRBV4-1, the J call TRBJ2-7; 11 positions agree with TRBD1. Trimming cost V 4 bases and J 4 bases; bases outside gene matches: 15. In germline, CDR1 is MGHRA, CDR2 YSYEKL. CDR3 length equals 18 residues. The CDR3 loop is CASSLKGSGQGAGYEQYF. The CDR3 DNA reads TGCGCCAGCAGCCTCAAAGGCTCCGGACAGGGGGCTGGGTACGAGCAGTACTTC.

The CDR3 loop reads CASSLGQGAYNEQFF. CDR3 in DNA: TGTGCCAGCAGCTTGGGGCAGGGCGCCTACAATGAGCAGTTCTTC. The chain employs TRBV5-6 and TRBJ2-1, with D possibly matching TRBD1 (5 bases). Germline CDR1 and CDR2: SGHDT and YYEEEE. The CDR3 has 15 amino acids. The V end lost 0 bases, the J end lost 2 bases, and 9 bases lay between the germline ends. Combining the CDR3 with reference TRBV5-6 and TRBJ2-1 gives the whole variable domain DAGVTQSPTHLIKTRGQQVTLRCSPKSGHDTVSWYQQALGQGPQFIFQYYEEEERQRGNFPDRFSGHQFPNYSSELNVNALLLGDSALYLCASSLGQGAYNEQFFGPGTRLTVL.

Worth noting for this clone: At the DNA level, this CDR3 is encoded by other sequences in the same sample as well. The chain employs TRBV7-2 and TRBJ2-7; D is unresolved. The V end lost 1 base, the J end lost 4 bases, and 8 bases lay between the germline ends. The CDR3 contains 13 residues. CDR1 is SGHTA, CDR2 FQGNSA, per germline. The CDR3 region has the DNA TGTGCCAGCAGCTTAGTCATCGGGTACGAGCAGTACTTC. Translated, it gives CASSLVIGYEQYF.

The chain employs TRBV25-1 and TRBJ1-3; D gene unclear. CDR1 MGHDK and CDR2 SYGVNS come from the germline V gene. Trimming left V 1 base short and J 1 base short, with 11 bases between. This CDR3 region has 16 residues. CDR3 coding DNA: TGTGCCAGCAGTGAATCAAAGGCGGCGTCTGGAAACACCATATATTTT. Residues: CASSESKAASGNTIYF.

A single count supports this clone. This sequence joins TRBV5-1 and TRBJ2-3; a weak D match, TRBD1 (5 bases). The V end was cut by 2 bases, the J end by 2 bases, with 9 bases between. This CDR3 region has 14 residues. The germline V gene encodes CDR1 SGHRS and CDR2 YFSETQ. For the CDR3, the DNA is TGCGCCAGCAGCTTTGACAGTCCCACAGATACGCAGTATTTT. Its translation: CASSFDSPTDTQYF.

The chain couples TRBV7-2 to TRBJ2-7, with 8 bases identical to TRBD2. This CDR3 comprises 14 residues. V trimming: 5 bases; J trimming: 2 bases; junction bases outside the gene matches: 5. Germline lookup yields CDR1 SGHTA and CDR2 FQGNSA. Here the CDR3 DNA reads TGTGCCAGCAGCCCACTAGCGGCCGCCTACGAGCAGTACTTC. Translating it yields CASSPLAAAYEQYF. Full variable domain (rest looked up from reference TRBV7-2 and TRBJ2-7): GAGVSQSPSNKVTEKGKDVELRCDPISGHTALYWYRQSLGQGLEFLIYFQGNSAPDKSGLPSDRFSAERTGGSVSTLTIQRTQQEDSAVYLCASSPLAAAYEQYFGPGTRLTVT.

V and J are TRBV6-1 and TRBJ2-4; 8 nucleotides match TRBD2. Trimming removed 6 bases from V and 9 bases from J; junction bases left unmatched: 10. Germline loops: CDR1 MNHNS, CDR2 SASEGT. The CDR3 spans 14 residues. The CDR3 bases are TGTGCCAGCAGGGGAGCGGGAGTGGGGGTCATTCAGTACTTC. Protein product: CASRGAGVGVIQYF.

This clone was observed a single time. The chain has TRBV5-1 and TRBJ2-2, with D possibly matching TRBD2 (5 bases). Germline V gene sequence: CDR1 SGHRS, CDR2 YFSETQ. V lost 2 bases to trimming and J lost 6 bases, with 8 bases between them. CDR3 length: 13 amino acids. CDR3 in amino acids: CASSFGDSGELFF. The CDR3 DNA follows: TGCGCCAGCAGCTTCGGGGATTCCGGGGAGCTGTTTTTT.

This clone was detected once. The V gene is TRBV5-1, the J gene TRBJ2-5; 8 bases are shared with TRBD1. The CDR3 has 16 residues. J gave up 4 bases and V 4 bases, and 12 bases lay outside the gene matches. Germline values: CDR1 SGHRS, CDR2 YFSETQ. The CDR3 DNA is TGCGCCAGCAGCAACTCTCCAACAGGGGGTAGAGAGACCCAGTACTTC. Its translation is CASSNSPTGGRETQYF.

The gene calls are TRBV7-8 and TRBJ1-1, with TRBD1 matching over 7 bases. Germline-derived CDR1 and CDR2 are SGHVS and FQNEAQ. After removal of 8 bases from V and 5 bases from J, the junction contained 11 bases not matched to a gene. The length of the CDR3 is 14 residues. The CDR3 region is CASYKGGLTTEAFF. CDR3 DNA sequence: TGTGCCAGCTATAAAGGGGGCCTCACGACTGAAGCTTTCTTT.

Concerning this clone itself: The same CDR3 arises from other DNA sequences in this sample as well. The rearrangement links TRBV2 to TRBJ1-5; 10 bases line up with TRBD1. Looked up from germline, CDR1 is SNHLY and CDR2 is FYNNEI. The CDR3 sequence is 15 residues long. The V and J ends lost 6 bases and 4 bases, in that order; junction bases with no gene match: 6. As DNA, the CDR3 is TGTGCCAGCAGCGGGGGGACAGGGGCAAATCAGCCCCAGCATTTT. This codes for CASSGGTGANQPQHF.

The CDR3 bases are TGCAGGCGAGGGGACAATGAGCAGTTCTTC. This codes for CRRGDNEQFF. The V gene is TRBV29-1, the J gene TRBJ2-1, with D possibly called TRBD1 or TRBD2 (5 bases each). The germline V gene has CDR1 SQVTM and CDR2 ANQGSEA. The CDR3 runs 10 residues.

CDR3: CASSRTGSYGYTF. The CDR3 bases are TGTGCCAGCAGTCGGACAGGGAGTTATGGCTACACCTTC. This chain connects TRBV28 to TRBJ1-2; TRBD1 matches 8 bases. Germline V gene lookup returns CDR1 MDHEN and CDR2 SYDVKM. The J segment lost 5 bases and the V segment lost 5 bases, leaving 4 bases of the junction unmatched. The CDR3 is made up of 13 amino acids.